These 14 T cell receptor beta chains originate from one sample sequenced in a study of cytomegalovirus exposure and HLA in healthy donors (dated by TCRdb to the late 2010s). The receptor library was made with the immunoSEQ multiplex PCR assay. A mixture of 60 forward primers for TCR Vbeta segments and 13 reverse primers for TCR Jbeta segments was used in the multiplex PCR. Entries here come from immuneACCESS through TCRdb and include only in-frame sequences with V and J called. Some clones fail to appear in such tables; in the studies checked, an unresolved V gene covers under half of the shortfall, and the cause of the remainder is unknown. This sample comprises some 120,000 clones, roughly 79% of them detected only once. The biggest ten clones account for roughly 3.9% of the sample. Input material: PBMCs. Every receptor here comes from a woman in her thirties in good health and CMV-seronegative.

This clone occurred once. The rearrangement joins TRBV7-2 to TRBJ2-3; maybe TRBD2 (6 bases). The CDR3 runs to 15 residues. Germline V gene sequence: CDR1 SGHTA, CDR2 FQGNSA. Trimming stripped 5 bases from V and 2 bases from J, with 14 bases between. The CDR3 DNA reads TGTGCCAGCAGCCTTGGGACTCCACTCACAGATACGCAGTATTTT. Translated: CASSLGTPLTDTQYF. The full variable domain, with the rest looked up from reference TRBV7-2 and TRBJ2-3, is GAGVSQSPSNKVTEKGKDVELRCDPISGHTALYWYRQSLGQGLEFLIYFQGNSAPDKSGLPSDRFSAERTGGSVSTLTIQRTQQEDSAVYLCASSLGTPLTDTQYFGPGTRLTVL.

This chain connects TRBV28 to TRBJ2-1; the match to TRBD2 covers 15 bases. This CDR3 spans 16 amino acids. J lost 9 bases, V lost 2 bases, and 5 bases had no gene match. CDR1 and CDR2 from the germline V gene are MDHEN and SYDVKM. The CDR3 protein is CASSLAMGLAGGEQFF. Written as DNA, the CDR3 is TGTGCCAGCAGTTTAGCGATGGGACTAGCGGGAGGTGAGCAGTTCTTC.

The chain employs TRBV30 and TRBJ1-3; D might be TRBD1 (5 bases). V was trimmed by 3 bases and J by 4 bases, leaving 16 bases between them. The germline gives CDR1 GTSNPN, CDR2 SVGIG (reference sequence). The CDR3 loop spans 15 amino acids. CDR3 DNA sequence: TGTGCCTGGAGGAGGGACGGGGGGTCAGGAAACACCATATATTTT. As protein: CAWRRDGGSGNTIYF.

This rearrangement joins TRBV28 to TRBJ1-5; 7 bases are a match to TRBD1. The CDR3 extends over 15 amino acids. Per the germline V gene, CDR1 is MDHEN and CDR2 is SYDVKM. With V trimmed by 6 bases and J by 1 base, 6 bases remained unmatched. CDR3 sequence: CASRSSRGSNQPQHF. CDR3 DNA: TGTGCCAGCAGGTCCTCCAGGGGGAGCAATCAGCCCCAGCATTTT.

This clone has a handful of counts. The rearrangement uses TRBV4-3 and TRBJ2-3, with D uncertain. The germline V and J ends were trimmed by 1 base and 3 bases, with 8 bases remaining between them. CDR3 length equals 14 residues. The V gene's germline CDR1 is LGHNA and CDR2 YSLEER. CDR3 DNA: TGCGCCAGCAGCCAAGCCGTAGCTACAGATACGCAGTATTTT. It encodes CASSQAVATDTQYF.

The chain couples TRBV27 to TRBJ1-2; 9 bases align to TRBD1. After removal of 6 bases from V and 5 bases from J, the junction contained 4 bases not matched to a gene. The CDR3 consists of 13 residues. CDR1 MNHEY and CDR2 SMNVEV come from the germline V gene (reference sequence). The CDR3 coding sequence is TGTGCCAGCAGGGCGGACAGGGGATATGGCTACACCTTC. Its protein product is CASRADRGYGYTF.

The rearrangement joins TRBV7-2 to TRBJ1-5; D ambiguous. The V end was cut by 0 bases, the J end by 3 bases, with 12 bases between. Germline CDR1 reads SGHTA; CDR2 reads FQGNSA. CDR3 size: 16 residues. The DNA of the CDR3 is TGTGCCAGCAGCTTAGCCCCAGACATTAACAATCAGCCCCAGCATTTT. It translates to CASSLAPDINNQPQHF.

This clone has only one observation. CDR3 sequence (DNA): TGTGCCAGCAGCGTAGCGAGTAGCAGGGGCAATGAGCAGTTCTTC. It codes for CASSVASSRGNEQFF. The rearrangement links TRBV9 to TRBJ2-1; a weak D match, TRBD1 (6 bases). The CDR3 extends over 15 amino acids. Per germline, CDR1 SGDLS and CDR2 YYNGEE. V dropped 0 bases and J dropped 6 bases, with 13 bases sitting between them. Based on the CDR3 plus reference TRBV9 and TRBJ2-1, the full variable domain is DSGVTQTPKHLITATGQRVTLRCSPRSGDLSVYWYQQSLDQGLQFLIQYYNGEERAKGNILERFSAQQFPDLHSELNLSSLELGDSALYFCASSVASSRGNEQFFGPGTRLTVL.

The rearrangement uses TRBV7-2 and TRBJ2-1, with TRBD1 matching over 10 bases. The germline V gene encodes CDR1 SGHTA and CDR2 FQGNSA. J was trimmed by 4 bases and V by 3 bases; bases with no gene match: 3. The CDR3 consists of 15 residues. For the CDR3, the DNA is TGTGCCAGCAGCTTCGGACAGGGGGGATACAATGAGCAGTTCTTC. Protein: CASSFGQGGYNEQFF.

This chain connects TRBV7-2 to TRBJ2-7; 9 positions match TRBD1. V was clipped by 5 bases and J by 6 bases; unmatched bases: 14. Germline V gene sequence: CDR1 SGHTA, CDR2 FQGNSA. The CDR3 runs 16 residues. The DNA of the CDR3 is TGTGCCAGCAGCCGGCCTCAAGGACAGGGGCCGCGCGAGCAGTACTTC. Amino acid sequence: CASSRPQGQGPREQYF.

This clone was seen a handful of times. The V and J genes are TRBV30 and TRBJ2-7; TRBD2 matches at 8 bases. Germline CDR1 reads GTSNPN; CDR2 reads SVGIG (reference sequence). This CDR3 contains 13 residues. The V segment lost 7 bases and the J segment 7 bases; nucleotides outside the gene matches: 12. The CDR3 spells CASKPGTRGEQYF. In nucleotides, the CDR3 is TGTGCCTCTAAACCCGGGACTAGAGGTGAGCAGTACTTC.

J is TRBJ2-2 and V is TRBV28; TRBD2 might be the D (5 bases). Per the germline V gene, CDR1 is MDHEN and CDR2 is SYDVKM. V lost 3 bases, J lost 2 bases, and 7 bases lay in between. CDR3 length: 14 residues. The chain's CDR3 is CASSLRVNTGELFF. CDR3 nucleotide sequence: TGTGCCAGCAGTTTGAGGGTAAACACCGGGGAGCTGTTTTTT.

V and J are TRBV28 and TRBJ2-5, with 10 nucleotides matching TRBD1. V gave up 2 bases and J gave up 5 bases; unmatched junction bases: 5. Germline lookup yields CDR1 MDHEN and CDR2 SYDVKM. The CDR3 runs 15 residues. This CDR3 reads CASSLRQGARETQYF. DNA for the CDR3: TGTGCCAGCAGTTTAAGACAGGGGGCTCGCGAGACCCAGTACTTC.

The V gene is TRBV15, the J gene TRBJ2-7; 8 positions match TRBD1. The CDR3 sequence is 15 residues long. In germline, CDR1 is LNHNV, CDR2 YYDKDF (reference sequence). The V and J ends lost 2 bases and 3 bases, in that order; junction bases with no gene match: 6. The DNA for the CDR3 is TGTGCCACCAGCAGATCCGGGACAGGATTCTACGAGCAGTACTTC. This sequence encodes CATSRSGTGFYEQYF. The full variable domain, rest sourced from reference TRBV15 and TRBJ2-7, is DAMVIQNPRYQVTQFGKPVTLSCSQTLNHNVMYWYQQKSSQAPKLLFHYYDKDFNNEADTPDNFQSRRPNTSFCFLDIRSPGLGDTAMYLCATSRSGTGFYEQYFGPGTRLTVT.